The rows below give T cell receptor beta chains drawn from one sample of a study of T cells in tumors after PD-1 blockade. Produced via immunoSEQ multiplex PCR; TCRdb's table is partial and in-frame only. The sample has around 50,000 clones, more than 65% seen once. The sample consisted of PBMCs, taken before anti-PD-1 therapy. The receptors derive from a human donor with advanced basal cell or squamous cell carcinoma (not recorded which). Both conserved end residues are part of each CDR3. D genes are given only for firm matches. Clone size is given for some rows only: seen once, a few or many times, or a class if the clone is expanded.

j_call clone_size d_call v_call cdr3_length cdr3_nt cdr3_aa
TRBJ1-2 many TRBD1 TRBV5-1 16 TGCGCCAGCAGCCCTGAAACAGGGGTTTACATTTATGGCTACACCTTC CASSPETGVYIYGYTF
TRBJ2-7 NA TRBD1 TRBV6-5 14 TGTGCCAGCAGTTTTCGGACAGGGACCTACGAGCAGTACTTC CASSFRTGTYEQYF
TRBJ2-6 NA NA TRBV9 16 TGTGCCAGCAGCGCGGACGTGCACTCTGGGGCCAACGTCCTGACTTTC CASSADVHSGANVLTF
TRBJ2-6 NA NA TRBV7-9 14 TGTGCCGCCGAGGTAGGGACTGGGGCCAACGTCCTGACTTTC CAAEVGTGANVLTF
TRBJ2-2 once TRBD2 TRBV29-1 13 TGCAGCGCTTTGGGACTAGCGGCCGGGGAGCTGTTTTTT CSALGLAAGELFF
TRBJ2-5 NA NA TRBV19 14 TGTGCCAGTAGTACGGGGATGAGGACGGAGACCCAGTACTTC CASSTGMRTETQYF
TRBJ2-7 NA NA TRBV11-3 15 TGTGCCAGCAGCTGGGCCGGGGTAGTTTCCTACGAGCAGTACTTC CASSWAGVVSYEQYF
TRBJ2-5 NA NA TRBV7-8 14 TGTGCCAGCAGCTTATATCTGGGGGAAGAGACCCAGTACTTC CASSLYLGEETQYF
TRBJ1-1 NA TRBD1 TRBV5-1 15 TGCGCCAGCAGCCCCGGGACAGGGGGCATGATTGAAGCTTTCTTT CASSPGTGGMIEAFF
TRBJ1-4 NA NA TRBV18 14 TGTGCCAGCTCACCCACGGCCCTGGGTGAAAAACTGTTTTTT CASSPTALGEKLFF
TRBJ2-7 NA NA TRBV6-5 15 TGTGCCAGCAGTTTAGTCAGCGGTAGCTCCTACGAGCAGTACTTC CASSLVSGSSYEQYF
TRBJ2-5 NA NA TRBV6-5 10 TGTGCCAGCAGTTACCCCCCCCAGTACTTC CASSYPPQYF
TRBJ1-6 NA NA TRBV19 13 TGTGCCAGTAGTGATGGGTTGTATTCACCCCTCCACTTT CASSDGLYSPLHF
TRBJ2-7 NA NA TRBV9 16 TGTGCCAGCAGCGCCCCCAGGGGGGGTGAGATAATCGAGCAGTACTTC CASSAPRGGEIIEQYF
TRBJ2-5 NA TRBD2 TRBV7-7 15 TGTGCCAGCAGCTTAGGTAGCGGGGGGGCGGAGACCCAGTACTTC CASSLGSGGAETQYF
TRBJ1-3 NA NA TRBV9 16 TGTGCCAGCAGCGAGACGAGTAGAAGCTCTGGAAACACCATATATTTT CASSETSRSSGNTIYF